This T cell receptor beta chain is drawn from a study of naive and memory T cell subsets. Points from the study as a whole: Especially in CD8 cells, naive repertoires contained a few larger clonotypes, possibly CD45RA-re-expressing memory cells. Over 85% of naive TCR sequences appeared only once, unlike memory subsets. Gini index rose across naive, CM, EM and EMRA in CD4 and CD8.

Cells stained for CD3, CD4, CD8, CD45RA, CD27 and viability were sorted into four CD45RA/CD27 subsets. Two oligonucleotides, mixed equimolar, formed the beta constant-region primer covering TRBC1 and TRBC2. The ligated cDNA underwent four PCR rounds using SP2 and nested alpha and beta constant-region primers. A 12-nucleotide UMI and the SP2 primer were added to the cDNA 3' end by oligonucleotide ligation. MiXCR, run by TCRdb on the UMI-ligation and nested PCR reads, gives a single entry per CDR3 protein. The data show about 90,000 distinct CDR3 sequences, approximately 10% seen once. There are many counts of this clonotype. Antigen unknown. Germline V CDR1 and CDR2: MGHDK, SYGVNS. V was cut by 1 base and J by 3 bases, with 7 bases left in between. CDR3 length equals 13 residues.

Material: naive CD4+ T cells from blood. The origin of this receptor is a human donor in good health. V gene TRBV25-1 combines with J gene TRBJ2-7; D remains ambiguous. This CDR3 reads CASSEWQSYEQYF. The CDR3 coding sequence is TGTGCCAGCAGTGAATGGCAGAGCTACGAGCAGTACTTC.